This T cell receptor beta chain appears in the sequencing data of a study of cytomegalovirus exposure and HLA in healthy donors. There are a few counts of this clone. PCR amplification relied on 60 Vbeta primers (plus 13 Jbeta primers). Using immunoSEQ multiplex PCR, the repertoire was profiled, and TCRdb retains in-frame clones only, with some absent. The table shows about 130,000 clones, with approximately 77% occurring only once. The CDR3 runs to 14 residues. The ends were cut back, 4 bases at V and 4 bases at J, with 15 bases in the middle. Germline CDR1 SGHNT, CDR2 YYREEE (reference sequence). Input material: PBMCs. This receptor was taken from a middle-aged woman in good health and CMV-seronegative. The J gene is TRBJ2-7, the V gene TRBV5-4; D might be TRBD1 (6 bases). The CDR3 bases are TGTGCCAGCAGCCCTGGGGGCAGGCTATACGAGCAGTACTTC. This encodes CASSPGGRLYEQYF.